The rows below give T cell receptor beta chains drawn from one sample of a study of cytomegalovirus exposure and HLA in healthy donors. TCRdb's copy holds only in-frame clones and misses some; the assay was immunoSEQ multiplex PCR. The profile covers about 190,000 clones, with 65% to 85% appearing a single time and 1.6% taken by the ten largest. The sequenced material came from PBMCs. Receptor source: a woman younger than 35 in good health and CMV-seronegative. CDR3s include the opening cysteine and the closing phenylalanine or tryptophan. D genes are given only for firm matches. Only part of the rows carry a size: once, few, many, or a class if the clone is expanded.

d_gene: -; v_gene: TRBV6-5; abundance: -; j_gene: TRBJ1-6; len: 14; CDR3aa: CASSYAGVNSPLHF; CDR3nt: TGTGCCAGCAGTTACGCAGGGGTGAATTCACCCCTCCACTTT
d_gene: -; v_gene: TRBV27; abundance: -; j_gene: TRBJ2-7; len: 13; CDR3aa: CASSSRGSYEQYF; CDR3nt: TGTGCCAGCAGTTCCCGAGGCTCCTACGAGCAGTACTTC
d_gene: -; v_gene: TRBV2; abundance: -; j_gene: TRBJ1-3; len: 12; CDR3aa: CASRASGNTIYF; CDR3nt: TGTGCCAGCAGGGCCTCTGGAAACACCATATATTTT
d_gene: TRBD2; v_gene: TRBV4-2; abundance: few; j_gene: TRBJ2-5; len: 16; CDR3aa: CASSQDSAGGKETQYF; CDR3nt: TGTGCCAGCAGCCAAGATTCAGCGGGAGGGAAAGAGACCCAGTACTTC
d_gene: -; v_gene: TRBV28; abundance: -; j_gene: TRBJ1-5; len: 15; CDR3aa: CASSSPGGGNQPQHF; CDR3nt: TGTGCCAGCAGTTCTCCCGGAGGAGGCAATCAGCCCCAGCATTTT
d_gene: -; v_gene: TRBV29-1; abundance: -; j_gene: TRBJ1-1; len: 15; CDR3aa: CSVKWRGGENTEAFF; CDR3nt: TGCAGCGTTAAGTGGCGGGGGGGGGAGAACACTGAAGCTTTCTTT
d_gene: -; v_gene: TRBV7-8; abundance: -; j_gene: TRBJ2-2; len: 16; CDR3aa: CASSLDHLIATGELFF; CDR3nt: TGTGCCAGCAGCTTAGATCACCTAATTGCCACCGGGGAGCTGTTTTTT
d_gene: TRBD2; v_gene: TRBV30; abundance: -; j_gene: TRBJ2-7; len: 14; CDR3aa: CAWSSGSPGDEQYF; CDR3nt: TGTGCCTGGAGTAGCGGGAGTCCCGGGGACGAGCAGTACTTC
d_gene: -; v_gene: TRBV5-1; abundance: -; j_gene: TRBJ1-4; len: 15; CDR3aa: CASSFSGGFNEKLFF; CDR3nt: TGCGCCAGCAGCTTTAGTGGAGGATTTAATGAAAAACTGTTTTTT
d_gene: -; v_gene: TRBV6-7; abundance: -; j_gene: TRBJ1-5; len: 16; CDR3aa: CASSYFRDIRNQPQHF; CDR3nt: TGTGCCAGCAGTTACTTCCGGGACATCCGCAATCAGCCCCAGCATTTT
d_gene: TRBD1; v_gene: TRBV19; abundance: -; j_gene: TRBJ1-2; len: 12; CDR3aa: CASSAQGAGYTF; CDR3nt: TGTGCCAGTAGTGCGCAGGGGGCGGGATACACCTTC
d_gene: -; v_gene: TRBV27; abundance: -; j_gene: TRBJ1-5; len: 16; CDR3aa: CASSLEGPHSNQPQHF; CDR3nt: TGTGCCAGCAGTTTGGAGGGTCCCCATAGCAATCAGCCCCAGCATTTT
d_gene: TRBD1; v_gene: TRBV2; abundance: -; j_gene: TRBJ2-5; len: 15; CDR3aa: CASRGSGQGRETQYF; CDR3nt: TGTGCCAGCAGGGGCAGTGGACAGGGGCGGGAGACCCAGTACTTC
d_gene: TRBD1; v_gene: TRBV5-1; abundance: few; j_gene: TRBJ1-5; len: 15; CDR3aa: CASSLQGAPNQPQHF; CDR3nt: TGCGCCAGCAGCTTACAGGGGGCGCCCAATCAGCCCCAGCATTTT
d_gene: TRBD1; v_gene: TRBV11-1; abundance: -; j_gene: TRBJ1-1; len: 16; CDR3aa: CASSFRPGQGNTEAFF; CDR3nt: TGTGCCAGCAGCTTTCGTCCGGGACAGGGGAACACTGAAGCTTTCTTT
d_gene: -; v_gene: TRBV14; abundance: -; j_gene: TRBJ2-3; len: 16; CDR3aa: CASSQVQAEKRYTQYF; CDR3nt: TGTGCCAGCAGCCAAGTCCAAGCGGAAAAGAGGTATACGCAGTATTTT
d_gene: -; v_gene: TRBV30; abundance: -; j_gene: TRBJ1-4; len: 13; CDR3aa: CAWNGGTNEKLFF; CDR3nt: TGTGCCTGGAATGGCGGGACTAATGAAAAACTGTTTTTT
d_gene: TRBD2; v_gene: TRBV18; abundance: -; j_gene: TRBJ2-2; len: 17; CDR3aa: CASSPPGTTRDTGELFF; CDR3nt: TGTGCCAGCTCACCACCTGGGACTACTAGGGACACCGGGGAGCTGTTTTTT
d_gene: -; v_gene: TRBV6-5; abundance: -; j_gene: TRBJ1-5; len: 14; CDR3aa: CASSLGGNNQPQHF; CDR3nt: TGTGCCAGCAGTCTAGGAGGCAACAATCAGCCCCAGCATTTT
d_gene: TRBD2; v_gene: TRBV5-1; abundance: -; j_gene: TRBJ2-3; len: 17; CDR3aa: CASSSSTSGGFTDTQYF; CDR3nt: TGCGCCAGCAGCTCATCGACTAGCGGGGGGTTTACAGATACGCAGTATTTT
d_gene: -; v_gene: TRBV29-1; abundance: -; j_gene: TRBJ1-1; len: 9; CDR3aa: CSVDGRLRF; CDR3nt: TGCAGCGTTGACGGCAGGCTCCGTTTT
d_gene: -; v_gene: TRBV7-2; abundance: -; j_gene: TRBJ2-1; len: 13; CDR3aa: CASSFQGHNEQFF; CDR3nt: TGTGCCAGCAGCTTCCAGGGGCACAATGAGCAGTTCTTC
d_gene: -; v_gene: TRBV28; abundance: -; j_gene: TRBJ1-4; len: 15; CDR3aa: CASRSGVATNEKLFF; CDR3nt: TGTGCCAGCCGGAGTGGTGTTGCAACTAATGAAAAACTGTTTTTT
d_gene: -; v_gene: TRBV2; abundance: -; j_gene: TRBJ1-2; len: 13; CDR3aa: CASSEIGSYGYTF; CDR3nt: TGTGCCAGCAGTGAAATAGGGAGTTATGGCTACACCTTC
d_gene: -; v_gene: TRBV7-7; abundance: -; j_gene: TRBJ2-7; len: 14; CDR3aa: CASSLDSFSYEQYF; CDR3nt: TGTGCCAGCAGTTTGGACAGCTTCTCCTACGAGCAGTACTTC
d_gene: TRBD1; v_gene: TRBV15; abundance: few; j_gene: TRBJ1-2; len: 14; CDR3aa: CATSSSPRGEGYTF; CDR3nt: TGTGCCACCAGCAGCTCCCCCAGGGGGGAAGGCTACACCTTC
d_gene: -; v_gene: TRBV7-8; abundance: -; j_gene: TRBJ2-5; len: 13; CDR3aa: CASSLKGVETQYF; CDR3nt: TGTGCCAGCAGCTTAAAGGGGGTAGAGACCCAGTACTTC
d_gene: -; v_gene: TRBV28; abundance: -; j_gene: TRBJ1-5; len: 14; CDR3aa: CASSLSGGYQPQHF; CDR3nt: TGTGCCAGCAGTTTATCCGGGGGTTATCAGCCCCAGCATTTT